This T cell receptor (beta chain) appears in the sequencing data of a study of cytomegalovirus exposure and HLA in healthy donors. Background on the study: Genotyping of some 400 donors showed that over 65% belonged to the Caucasian-associated ancestry cluster. Regarding the study as a whole: Cytomegalovirus-associated TCR beta chains were listed, numbering 164. Presence/absence analyses rested on an assumption that sequencing depth was roughly uniform across donors.

Of note for this clone: Its cognate antigen is unknown.

Use of 60 Vbeta and 13 Jbeta primers characterized the PCR. TCRdb keeps only in-frame clones here, not all; method: immunoSEQ multiplex PCR. The table shows 100,000 to 150,000 clones, with 77% occurring only once. The CDR3 spans 15 residues. V lost 0 bases, J lost 1 base, and 6 bases lay in between. The germline CDR1 and CDR2 sequences are KGHSH and LQKENI. Sequences were obtained from PBMCs. The source of this sequence is a woman aged 40 to 49 in good health and CMV-seropositive. The chain couples TRBV18 to TRBJ2-2, with D possibly being TRBD1 (5 bases). The CDR3 DNA follows: TGTGCCAGCTCACCACCCCAGGGGAACACCGGGGAGCTGTTTTTT. Translation gives CASSPPQGNTGELFF.